This is a list of T cell receptor beta chains from one sample in a study of blood T cell repertoires in COVID-19. Only in-frame clones appear in the TCRdb table, and some are missing; sequencing was by immunoSEQ multiplex PCR. The table records roughly 150,000 clones, about 83% of them present only once. The sample comprised peripheral blood. The receptors stem from a woman aged 80 or over with acute or convalescent COVID-19. The CDR3 runs from the conserved cysteine through the conserved F or W. A D gene is named only where the DNA matches it firmly. A row's size may be missing; if present it is once, few, many or a size class.

>.|.|TRBJ1-5|TRBV6-5
TGTGCCAGCAGATCACAGGGTTCTCAGCCCCAGCATTTT
CASRSQGSQPQHF
>TRBD1|.|TRBJ1-5|TRBV5-1
TGCGCCAGCAGACTGGGGACAGATAATCAGCCCCAGCATTTT
CASRLGTDNQPQHF
>TRBD2|.|TRBJ2-4|TRBV4-2
TGTGCCAGCAGCCCAACTAGCGAGGGAAAAAACATTCAGTACTTC
CASSPTSEGKNIQYF
>TRBD1|.|TRBJ1-6|TRBV7-2
TGTGCCAGCAGCTTAGAGGCTCGGACAGGGCGACCCCTCCACTTT
CASSLEARTGRPLHF
>TRBD1|.|TRBJ2-5|TRBV6-2/TRBV6-3
TGTGCCAGCAGTTACGCTCGGACAGGGTTACAGACCCAGTACTTC
CASSYARTGLQTQYF
>.|few|TRBJ2-3|TRBV5-1
TGCGCCAGCAGCTTGGGACAGCACACAGATACGCAGTATTTT
CASSLGQHTDTQYF
>TRBD1|.|TRBJ1-1|TRBV30
TGTGCCTGGAGCAGGGGGCATTGGGTCACTGAAGCTTTCTTT
CAWSRGHWVTEAFF
>.|.|TRBJ1-2|TRBV30
TGTGCCTGGAGACAGTTTGGCTATGGCTACACCTTC
CAWRQFGYGYTF
>.|few|TRBJ1-4|TRBV27
TGTGCCAGCAGTTTGAGGGAGGGTGAAAAACTGTTTTTT
CASSLREGEKLFF
>.|few|TRBJ1-3|TRBV28
TGTGCCAGCAGTTTCCCAGGCGGGCGTAGGGGAAACACCATATATTTT
CASSFPGGRRGNTIYF
>TRBD1|once|TRBJ1-2|TRBV7-2
TGTGCCAGCAGCTCACTTCGACAGGGGGGCTATGGCTACACCTTC
CASSSLRQGGYGYTF
>TRBD2|.|TRBJ2-7|TRBV7-9
TGTGCCAGCAGCCCGGGGACTAGCGGGAGAATCGACGAGCAGTACTTC
CASSPGTSGRIDEQYF
>TRBD1|.|TRBJ1-2|TRBV6-5
TGTGCCAGCAGTCTCTGGGGGACAGGGGACTATGGCTACACCTTC
CASSLWGTGDYGYTF
>.|few|TRBJ1-2|TRBV4-2
TGTGCCAGCAGCCCCGGGACTAACTATGGCTACACCTTC
CASSPGTNYGYTF
>.|.|TRBJ2-7|TRBV7-9
TGTGCCAGCAGCTTAGCGGTCAGGAACGAGCAGTACTTC
CASSLAVRNEQYF
>TRBD1|.|TRBJ1-1|TRBV5-1
TGCGCCAGCAGCCCTCTACAGGGGGCGCGAACTGAAGCTTTCTTT
CASSPLQGARTEAFF
>.|.|TRBJ1-5|TRBV6-6
TGTGCCAGCAGTTACGGACAGAATCAGCCCCAGCATTTT
CASSYGQNQPQHF
>TRBD1|.|TRBJ1-5|TRBV28
TGTGCCAGCAGTATGGGATCCGGGACAGGATTTTACAATCAGCCCCAGCATTTT
CASSMGSGTGFYNQPQHF
>.|many|TRBJ1-4|TRBV7-9
TGTGCCAGCAGCTTATACAGGTCAACTAATGAAAAACTGTTTTTT
CASSLYRSTNEKLFF
>.|.|TRBJ2-1|TRBV6-2/TRBV6-3
TGTGCCAGCAGCCCCCGACTGGCAAACAATGAGCAGTTCTTC
CASSPRLANNEQFF
>TRBD1|.|TRBJ2-5|TRBV3-1/TRBV3-2
TGTGCCAGCACCACAGGGGGCCGGTATGAGACCCAGTACTTC
CASTTGGRYETQYF
>TRBD1|.|TRBJ1-4|TRBV4-1
TGCGCCAGCAGCCAGACAGGGACTAATGAAAAACTGTTTTTT
CASSQTGTNEKLFF
>TRBD1|once|TRBJ2-3|TRBV5-1
TGCGCCAGCAACAGGGGGCTTGAAGATACGCAGTATTTT
CASNRGLEDTQYF
>TRBD1|.|TRBJ2-1|TRBV7-9
TGTGCCAGCAGCCCTCGGACAGGGTCCTACAATGAGCAGTTCTTC
CASSPRTGSYNEQFF
>TRBD1|few|TRBJ1-1|TRBV5-1
TGCGCCAGCAGCTTAGACAGGGTACACACTGAAGCTTTCTTT
CASSLDRVHTEAFF